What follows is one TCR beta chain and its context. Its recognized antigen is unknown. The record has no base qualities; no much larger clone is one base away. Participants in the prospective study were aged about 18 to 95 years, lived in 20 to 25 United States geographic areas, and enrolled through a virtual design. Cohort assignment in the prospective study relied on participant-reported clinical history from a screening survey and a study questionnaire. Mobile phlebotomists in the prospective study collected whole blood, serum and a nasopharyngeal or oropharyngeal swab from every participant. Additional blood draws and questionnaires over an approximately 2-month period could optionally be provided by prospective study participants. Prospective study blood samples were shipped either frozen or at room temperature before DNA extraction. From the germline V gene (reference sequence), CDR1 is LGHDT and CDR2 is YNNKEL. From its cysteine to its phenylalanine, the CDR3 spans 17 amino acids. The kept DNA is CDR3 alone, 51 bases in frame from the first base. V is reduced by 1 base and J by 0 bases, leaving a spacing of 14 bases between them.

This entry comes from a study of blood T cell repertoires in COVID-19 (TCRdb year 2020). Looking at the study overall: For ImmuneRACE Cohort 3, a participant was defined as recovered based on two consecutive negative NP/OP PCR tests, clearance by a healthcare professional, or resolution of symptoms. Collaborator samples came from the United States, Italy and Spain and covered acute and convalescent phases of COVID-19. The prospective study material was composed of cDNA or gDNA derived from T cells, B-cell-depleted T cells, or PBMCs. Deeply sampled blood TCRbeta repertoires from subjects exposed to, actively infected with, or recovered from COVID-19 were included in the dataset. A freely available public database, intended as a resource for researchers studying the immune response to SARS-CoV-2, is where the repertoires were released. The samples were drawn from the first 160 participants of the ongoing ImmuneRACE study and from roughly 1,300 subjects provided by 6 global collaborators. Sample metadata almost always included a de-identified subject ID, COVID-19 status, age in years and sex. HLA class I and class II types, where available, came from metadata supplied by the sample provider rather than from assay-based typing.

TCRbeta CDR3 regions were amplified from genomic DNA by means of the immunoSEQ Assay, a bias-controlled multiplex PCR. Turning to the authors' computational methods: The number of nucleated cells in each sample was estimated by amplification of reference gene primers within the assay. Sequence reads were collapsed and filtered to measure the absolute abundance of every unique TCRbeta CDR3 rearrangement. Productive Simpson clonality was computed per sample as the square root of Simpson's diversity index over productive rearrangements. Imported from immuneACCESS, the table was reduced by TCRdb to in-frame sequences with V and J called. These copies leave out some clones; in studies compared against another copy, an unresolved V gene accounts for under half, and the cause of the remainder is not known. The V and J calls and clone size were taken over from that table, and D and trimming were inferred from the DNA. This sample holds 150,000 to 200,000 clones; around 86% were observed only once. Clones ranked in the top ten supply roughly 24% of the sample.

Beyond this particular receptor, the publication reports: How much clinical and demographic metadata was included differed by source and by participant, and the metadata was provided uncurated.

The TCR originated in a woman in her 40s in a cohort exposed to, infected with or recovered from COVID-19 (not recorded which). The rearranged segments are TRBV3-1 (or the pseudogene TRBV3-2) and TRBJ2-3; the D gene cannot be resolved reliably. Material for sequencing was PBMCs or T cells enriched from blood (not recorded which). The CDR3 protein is CASSQASEVESTDTQYF. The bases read TGTGCCAGCAGCCAAGCTTCAGAGGTGGAGAGCACAGATACGCAGTATTTT.